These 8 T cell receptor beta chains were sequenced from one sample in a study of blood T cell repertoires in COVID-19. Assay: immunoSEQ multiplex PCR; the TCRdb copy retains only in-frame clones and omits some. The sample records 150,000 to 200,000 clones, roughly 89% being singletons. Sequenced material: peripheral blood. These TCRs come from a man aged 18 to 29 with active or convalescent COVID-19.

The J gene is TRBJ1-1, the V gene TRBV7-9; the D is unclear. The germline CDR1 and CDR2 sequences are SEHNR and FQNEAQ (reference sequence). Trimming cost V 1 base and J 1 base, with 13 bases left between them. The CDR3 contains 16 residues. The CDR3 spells CASSLVRPSGNTEAFF. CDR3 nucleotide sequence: TGTGCCAGCAGCTTAGTTCGGCCTTCAGGGAACACTGAAGCTTTCTTT.

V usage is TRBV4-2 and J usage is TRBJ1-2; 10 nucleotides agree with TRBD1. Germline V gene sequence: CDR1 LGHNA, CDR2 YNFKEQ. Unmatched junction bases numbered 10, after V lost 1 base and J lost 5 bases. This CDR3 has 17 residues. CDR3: CASSQAPGQGSGYGYTF. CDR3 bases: TGTGCCAGCAGCCAAGCCCCGGGACAGGGGTCTGGGTATGGCTACACCTTC.

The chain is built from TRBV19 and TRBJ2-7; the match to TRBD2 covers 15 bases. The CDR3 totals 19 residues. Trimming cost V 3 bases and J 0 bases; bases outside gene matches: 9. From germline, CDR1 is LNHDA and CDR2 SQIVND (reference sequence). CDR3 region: CASSISGLAGGTSSYEQYF. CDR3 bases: TGTGCCAGTAGTATTTCCGGACTAGCGGGAGGGACGAGCTCCTACGAGCAGTACTTC.

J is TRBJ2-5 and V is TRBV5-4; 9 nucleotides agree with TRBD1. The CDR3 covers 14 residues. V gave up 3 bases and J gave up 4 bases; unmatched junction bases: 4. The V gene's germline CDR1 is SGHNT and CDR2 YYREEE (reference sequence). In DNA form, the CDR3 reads TGTGCCAGCAGCTCGGGACAGGGAGCAGAGACCCAGTACTTC. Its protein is CASSSGQGAETQYF.

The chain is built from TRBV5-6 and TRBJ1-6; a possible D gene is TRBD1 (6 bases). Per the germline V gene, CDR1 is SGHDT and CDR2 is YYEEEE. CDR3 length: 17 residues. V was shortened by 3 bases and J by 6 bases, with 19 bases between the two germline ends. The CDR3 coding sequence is TGTGCCAGCAGCTCCGGAATGGGGGCGGATCGTAATTCACCCCTCCACTTT. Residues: CASSSGMGADRNSPLHF.

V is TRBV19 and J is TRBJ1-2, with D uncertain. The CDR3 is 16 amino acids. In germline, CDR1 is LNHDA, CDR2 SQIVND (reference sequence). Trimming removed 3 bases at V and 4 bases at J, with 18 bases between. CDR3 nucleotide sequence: TGTGCCAGTAGTATTTGGGCTTTGGGGAGCAGCTATGGCTACACCTTC. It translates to CASSIWALGSSYGYTF. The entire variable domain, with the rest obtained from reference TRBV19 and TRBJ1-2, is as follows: DGGITQSPKYLFRKEGQNVTLSCEQNLNHDAMYWYRQDPGQGLRLIYYSQIVNDFQKGDIAEGYSVSREKKESFPLTVTSAQKNPTAFYLCASSIWALGSSYGYTFGSGTRLTVV.

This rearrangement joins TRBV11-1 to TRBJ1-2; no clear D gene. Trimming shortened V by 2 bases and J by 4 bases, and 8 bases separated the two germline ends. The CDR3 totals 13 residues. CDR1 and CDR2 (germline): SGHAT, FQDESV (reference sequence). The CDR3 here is CASSLKNTYGYTF. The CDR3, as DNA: TGTGCCAGCAGCTTAAAAAACACCTATGGCTACACCTTC. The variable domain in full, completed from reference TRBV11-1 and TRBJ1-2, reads EAEVAQSPRYKITEKSQAVAFWCDPISGHATLYWYRQILGQGPELLVQFQDESVVDDSQLPKDRFSAERLKGVDSTLKIQPAELGDSAMYLCASSLKNTYGYTFGSGTRLTVV.

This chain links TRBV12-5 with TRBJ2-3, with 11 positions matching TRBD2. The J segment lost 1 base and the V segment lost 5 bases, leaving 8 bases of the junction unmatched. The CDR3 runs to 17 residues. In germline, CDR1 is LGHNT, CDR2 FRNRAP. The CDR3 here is CASGQHLAGGRTDTQYF. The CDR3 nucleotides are TGTGCTAGTGGTCAACACCTAGCGGGGGGTCGCACAGATACGCAGTATTTT.